This T cell receptor (beta chain) comes out of a study of response to subunit inactivated influenza vaccine (dated by TCRdb to between 2017 and 2018). About the study as a whole: Deep quantitative profiling of the T cell receptor repertoire was used in the study to follow responses to a trivalent subunit inactivated influenza vaccine.

Library prep was done by RT-PCR. The sample was run on an Illumina HiSeq 2500. TCRdb applied fastp at Q25 and MiXCR to the public reads, then kept only in-frame beta chains. Merged by CDR3 protein, the rows form single entries marked with the most common genes and DNA. The sample profile shows roughly 650,000 distinct CDR3 sequences; about 15% of them were found once. The ten biggest clones cover approximately 10% of the sample. Remarks on this clonotype: Its antigen specificity is not known. There are no base qualities to consult, and no much larger clone falls within one base.

After removal of 6 bases from V and 8 bases from J, the junction retains 5 bases not matched to a gene. The CDR3 measures 13 amino acids from cysteine to phenylalanine. Only CDR3 DNA is held: 39 bases, read in frame from base 1. CDR1 and CDR2, per the germline V gene (reference sequence), are SSHAT and FNYEAQ. What the study reported, not specific to this receptor: It was suggested by the authors that each seasonal influenza vaccination may recruit only a limited number of new T cells.

The source was PBMCs from blood, collected about 13 days after vaccination. Here the chain combines TRBV7-7 and TRBJ2-2, with 8 central nucleotides matching TRBD2. This TCR was sampled from a middle-aged man who received an inactivated influenza vaccine. Donor details come from another sample of the same person, matched by shared clones. The base sequence is TGTGCCAGCAGACCGGGGGGGTCAGGGGAGCTGTTTTTT. This sequence encodes CASRPGGSGELFF.